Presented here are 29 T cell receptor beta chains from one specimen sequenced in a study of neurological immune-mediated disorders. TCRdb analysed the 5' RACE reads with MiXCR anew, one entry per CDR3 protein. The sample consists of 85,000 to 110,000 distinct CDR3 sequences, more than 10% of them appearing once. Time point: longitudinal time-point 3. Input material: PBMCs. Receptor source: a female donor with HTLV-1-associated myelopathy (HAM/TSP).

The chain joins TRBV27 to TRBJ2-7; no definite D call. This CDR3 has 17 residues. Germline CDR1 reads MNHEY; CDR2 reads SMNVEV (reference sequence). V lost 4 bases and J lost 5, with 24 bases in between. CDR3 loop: CASSSADFRVRVHEQYF. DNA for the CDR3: TGTGCCAGCAGTTCCGCTGACTTCCGAGTCCGAGTCCACGAGCAGTACTTC.

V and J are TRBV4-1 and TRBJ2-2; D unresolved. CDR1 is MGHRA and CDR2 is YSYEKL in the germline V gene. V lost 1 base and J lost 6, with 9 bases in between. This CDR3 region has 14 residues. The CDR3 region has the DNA TGCGCCAGCAGCCAAGTGGGCCTCCCCGGGGAGCTGTTTTTT. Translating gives CASSQVGLPGELFF.

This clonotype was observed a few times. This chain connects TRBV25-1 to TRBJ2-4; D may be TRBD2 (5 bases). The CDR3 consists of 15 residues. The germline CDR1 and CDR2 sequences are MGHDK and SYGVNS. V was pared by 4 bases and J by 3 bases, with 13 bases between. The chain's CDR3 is CASSGTGLDKNIQYF. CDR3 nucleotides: TGTGCCAGCAGTGGTACGGGGTTGGACAAAAACATTCAGTACTTC.

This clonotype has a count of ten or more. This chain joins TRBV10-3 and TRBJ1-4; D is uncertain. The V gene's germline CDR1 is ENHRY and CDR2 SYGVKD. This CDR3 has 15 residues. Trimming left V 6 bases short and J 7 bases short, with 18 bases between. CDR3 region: CAIRSNVEKGEKLFF. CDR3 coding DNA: TGTGCCATCAGATCGAACGTGGAAAAGGGTGAAAAACTGTTTTTT.

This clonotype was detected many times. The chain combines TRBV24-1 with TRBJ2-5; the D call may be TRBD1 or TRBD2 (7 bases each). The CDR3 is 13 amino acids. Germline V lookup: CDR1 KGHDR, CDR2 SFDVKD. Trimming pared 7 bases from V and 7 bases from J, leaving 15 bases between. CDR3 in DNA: TGTGCCACCAGAACAACAGGGGAGGGGACCCAGTACTTC. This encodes CATRTTGEGTQYF.

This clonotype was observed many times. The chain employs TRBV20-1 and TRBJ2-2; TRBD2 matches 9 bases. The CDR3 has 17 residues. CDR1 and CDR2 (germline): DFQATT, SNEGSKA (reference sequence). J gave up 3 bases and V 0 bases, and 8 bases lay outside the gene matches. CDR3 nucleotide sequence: TGCAGTGCTAGAGATAGAGCGGGGGGTGGGTACACCGGGGAGCTGTTTTTT. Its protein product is CSARDRAGGGYTGELFF.

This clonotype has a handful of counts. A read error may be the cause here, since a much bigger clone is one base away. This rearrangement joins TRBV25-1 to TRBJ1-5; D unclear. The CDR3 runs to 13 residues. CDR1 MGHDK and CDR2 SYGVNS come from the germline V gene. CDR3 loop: CAISGSVGQPQHF. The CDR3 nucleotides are TGTGCCATCAGTGGTTCGGTGGGGCAGCCCCAGCATTTT.

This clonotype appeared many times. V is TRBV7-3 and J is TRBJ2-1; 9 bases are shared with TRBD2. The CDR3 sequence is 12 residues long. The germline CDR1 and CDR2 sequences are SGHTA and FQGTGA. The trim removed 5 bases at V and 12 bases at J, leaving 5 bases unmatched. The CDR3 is CASSELRGGQFF. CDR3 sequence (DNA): TGTGCCAGCAGCGAGTTGCGGGGGGGGCAGTTCTTC.

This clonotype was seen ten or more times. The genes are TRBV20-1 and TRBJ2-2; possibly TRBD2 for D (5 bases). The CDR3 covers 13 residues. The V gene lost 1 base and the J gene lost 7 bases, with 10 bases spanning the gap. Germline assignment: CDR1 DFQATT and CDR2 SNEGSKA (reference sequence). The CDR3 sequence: CSARGESDGELFF. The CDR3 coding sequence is TGCAGTGCTAGAGGGGAGAGTGACGGGGAGCTGTTTTTT.

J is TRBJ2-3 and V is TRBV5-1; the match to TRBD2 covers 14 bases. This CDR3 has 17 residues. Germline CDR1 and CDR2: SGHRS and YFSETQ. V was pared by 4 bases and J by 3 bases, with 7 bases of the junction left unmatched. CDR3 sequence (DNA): TGCGCCAGCAGCGCTGGACTAGCGGGGGGACTGACAGATACGCAGTATTTT. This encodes CASSAGLAGGLTDTQYF.

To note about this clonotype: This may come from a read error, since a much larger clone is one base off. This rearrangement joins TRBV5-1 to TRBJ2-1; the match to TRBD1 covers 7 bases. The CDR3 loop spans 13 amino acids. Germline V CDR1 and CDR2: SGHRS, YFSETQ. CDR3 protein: CTSSRGQDNEQFF. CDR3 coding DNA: TGCACCAGCAGCCGCGGACAGGACAATGAGCAGTTCTTC.

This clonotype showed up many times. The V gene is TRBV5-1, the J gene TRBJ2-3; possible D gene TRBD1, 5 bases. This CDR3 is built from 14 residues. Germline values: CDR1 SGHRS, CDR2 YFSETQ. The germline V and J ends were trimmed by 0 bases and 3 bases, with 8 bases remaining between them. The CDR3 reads CASSLGSGTDTQYF. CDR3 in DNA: TGCGCCAGCAGCTTGGGTTCAGGGACAGATACGCAGTATTTT.

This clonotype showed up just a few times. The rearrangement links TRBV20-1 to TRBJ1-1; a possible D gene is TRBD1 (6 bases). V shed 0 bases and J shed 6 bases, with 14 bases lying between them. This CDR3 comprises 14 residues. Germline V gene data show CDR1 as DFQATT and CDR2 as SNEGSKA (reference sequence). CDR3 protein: CSARDQRGGPEAFF. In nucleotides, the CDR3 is TGCAGTGCTAGAGATCAACGCGGGGGCCCTGAAGCTTTCTTT.

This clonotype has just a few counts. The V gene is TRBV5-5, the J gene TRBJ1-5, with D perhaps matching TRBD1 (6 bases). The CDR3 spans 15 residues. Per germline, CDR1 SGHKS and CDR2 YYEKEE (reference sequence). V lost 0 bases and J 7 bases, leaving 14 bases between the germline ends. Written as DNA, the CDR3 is TGTGCCAGCAGCTTGGGGCAAGGGGGGTTCCAGCCCCAGCATTTT. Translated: CASSLGQGGFQPQHF.

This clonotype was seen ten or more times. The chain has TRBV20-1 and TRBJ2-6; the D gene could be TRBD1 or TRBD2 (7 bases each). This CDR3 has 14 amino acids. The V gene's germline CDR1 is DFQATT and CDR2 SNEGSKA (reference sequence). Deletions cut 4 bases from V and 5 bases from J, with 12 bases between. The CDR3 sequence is CSATQGGRANVLTF. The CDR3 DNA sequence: TGCAGTGCTACTCAGGGGGGGAGGGCCAACGTCCTGACTTTC.

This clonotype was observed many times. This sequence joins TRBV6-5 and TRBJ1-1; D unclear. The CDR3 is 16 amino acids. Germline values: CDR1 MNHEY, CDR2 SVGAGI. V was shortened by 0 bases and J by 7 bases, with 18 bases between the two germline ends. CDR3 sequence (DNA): TGTGCCAGCAGTTACTCGAAAGCTACGGGCGTGGGTGAAGCTTTCTTT. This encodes CASSYSKATGVGEAFF.

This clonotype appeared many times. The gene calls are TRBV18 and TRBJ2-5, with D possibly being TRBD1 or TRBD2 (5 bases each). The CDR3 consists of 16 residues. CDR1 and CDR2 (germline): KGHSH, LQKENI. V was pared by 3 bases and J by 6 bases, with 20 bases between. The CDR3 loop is CASSPRDRAVEKTQYF. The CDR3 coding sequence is TGTGCCAGCTCACCCAGGGACCGGGCGGTGGAGAAGACCCAGTACTTC.

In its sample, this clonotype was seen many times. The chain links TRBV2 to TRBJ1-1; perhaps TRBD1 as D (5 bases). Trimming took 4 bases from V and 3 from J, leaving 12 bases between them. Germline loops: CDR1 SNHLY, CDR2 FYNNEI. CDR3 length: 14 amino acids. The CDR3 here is CASSAGGAHTEAFF. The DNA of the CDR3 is TGTGCCAGCAGTGCGGGTGGGGCACACACTGAAGCTTTCTTT.

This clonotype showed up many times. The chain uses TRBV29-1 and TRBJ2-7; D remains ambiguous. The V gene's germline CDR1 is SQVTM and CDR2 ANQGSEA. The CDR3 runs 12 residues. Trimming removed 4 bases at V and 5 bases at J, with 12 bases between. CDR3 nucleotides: TGCAGCGTTGGCCAAAGGGTCCACGAGCAGTACTTC. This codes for CSVGQRVHEQYF.

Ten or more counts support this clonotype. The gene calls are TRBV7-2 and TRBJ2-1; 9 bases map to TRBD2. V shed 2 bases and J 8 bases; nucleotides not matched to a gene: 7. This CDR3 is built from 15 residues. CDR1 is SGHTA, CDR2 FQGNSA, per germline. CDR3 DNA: TGTGCCAGCAGCTTACAAGCGGGGGGCCAGGATGAGCAGTTCTTC. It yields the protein CASSLQAGGQDEQFF.

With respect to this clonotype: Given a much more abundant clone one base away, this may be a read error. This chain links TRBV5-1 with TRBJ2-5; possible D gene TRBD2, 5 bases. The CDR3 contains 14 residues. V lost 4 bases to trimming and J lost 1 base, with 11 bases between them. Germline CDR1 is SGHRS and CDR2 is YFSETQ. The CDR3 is CASSPSRAQETQYF. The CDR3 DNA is TGCGCCAGCAGCCCCTCGCGGGCCCAAGAGACCCAGTACTTC.

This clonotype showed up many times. CDR3 loop: CASSRLGGADEQFF. Here the CDR3 DNA reads TGCGCCAGCAGCCGCCTTGGGGGGGCCGATGAGCAGTTCTTC. This sequence joins TRBV4-1 and TRBJ2-1, with D possibly TRBD2 on 7 matching bases. CDR3 length: 14 residues. V was shortened by 4 bases and J by 8 bases, with 15 bases between the two germline ends. CDR1 is MGHRA and CDR2 is YSYEKL in the germline V gene.

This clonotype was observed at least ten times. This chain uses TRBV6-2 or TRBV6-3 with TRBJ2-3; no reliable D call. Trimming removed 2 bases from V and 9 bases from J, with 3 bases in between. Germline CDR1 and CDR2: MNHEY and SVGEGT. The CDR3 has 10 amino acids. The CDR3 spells CASSYDTQYF. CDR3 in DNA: TGTGCCAGCAGTTACGACACGCAGTATTTT.

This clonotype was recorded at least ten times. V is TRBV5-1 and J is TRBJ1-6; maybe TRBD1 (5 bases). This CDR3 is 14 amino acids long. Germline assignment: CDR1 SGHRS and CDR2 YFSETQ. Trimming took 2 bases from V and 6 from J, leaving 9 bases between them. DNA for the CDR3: TGCGCCAGCAGCTTCGAGGGGTCTAATTCACCCCTCCACTTT. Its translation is CASSFEGSNSPLHF. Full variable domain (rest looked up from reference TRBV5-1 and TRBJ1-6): KAGVTQTPRYLIKTRGQQVTLSCSPISGHRSVSWYQQTPGQGLQFLFEYFSETQRNKGNFPGRFSGRQFSNSRSEMNVSTLELGDSALYLCASSFEGSNSPLHFGNGTRLTVT.

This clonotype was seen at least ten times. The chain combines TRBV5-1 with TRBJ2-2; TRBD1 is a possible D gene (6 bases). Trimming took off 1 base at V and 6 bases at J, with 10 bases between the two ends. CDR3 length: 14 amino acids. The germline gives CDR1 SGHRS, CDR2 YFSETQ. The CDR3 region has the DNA TGCGCCAGCAGCTTGCAAGCAGGGGCCGGGGAGCTGTTTTTT. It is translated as CASSLQAGAGELFF.

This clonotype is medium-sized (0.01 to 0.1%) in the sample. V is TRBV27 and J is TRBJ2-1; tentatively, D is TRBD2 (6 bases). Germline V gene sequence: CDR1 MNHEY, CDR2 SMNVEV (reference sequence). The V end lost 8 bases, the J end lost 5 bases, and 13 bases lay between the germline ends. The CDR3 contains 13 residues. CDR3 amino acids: CASGTDWDNEQFF. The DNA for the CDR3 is TGTGCCAGCGGGACTGACTGGGACAATGAGCAGTTCTTC.

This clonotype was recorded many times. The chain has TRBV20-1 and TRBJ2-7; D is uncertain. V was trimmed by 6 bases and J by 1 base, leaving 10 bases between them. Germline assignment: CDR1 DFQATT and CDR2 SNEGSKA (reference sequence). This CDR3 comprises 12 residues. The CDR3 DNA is TGCAGTGCCCCTTTGGTTTCCTACGAGCAGTACTTC. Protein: CSAPLVSYEQYF.

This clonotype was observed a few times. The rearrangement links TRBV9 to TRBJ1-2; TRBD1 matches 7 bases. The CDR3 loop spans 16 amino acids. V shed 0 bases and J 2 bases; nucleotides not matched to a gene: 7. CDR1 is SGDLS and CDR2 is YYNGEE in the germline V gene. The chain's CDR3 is CASSVEPGQKNYGYTF. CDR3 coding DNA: TGTGCCAGCAGCGTAGAACCGGGACAGAAGAACTATGGCTACACCTTC.

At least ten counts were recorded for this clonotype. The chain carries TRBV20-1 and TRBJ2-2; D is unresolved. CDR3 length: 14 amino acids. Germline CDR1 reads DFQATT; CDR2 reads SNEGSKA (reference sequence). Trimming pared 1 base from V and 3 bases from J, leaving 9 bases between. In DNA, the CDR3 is TGCAGTGCTAGAGTCGCCTCCCACACCGGGGAGCTGTTTTTT. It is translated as CSARVASHTGELFF.